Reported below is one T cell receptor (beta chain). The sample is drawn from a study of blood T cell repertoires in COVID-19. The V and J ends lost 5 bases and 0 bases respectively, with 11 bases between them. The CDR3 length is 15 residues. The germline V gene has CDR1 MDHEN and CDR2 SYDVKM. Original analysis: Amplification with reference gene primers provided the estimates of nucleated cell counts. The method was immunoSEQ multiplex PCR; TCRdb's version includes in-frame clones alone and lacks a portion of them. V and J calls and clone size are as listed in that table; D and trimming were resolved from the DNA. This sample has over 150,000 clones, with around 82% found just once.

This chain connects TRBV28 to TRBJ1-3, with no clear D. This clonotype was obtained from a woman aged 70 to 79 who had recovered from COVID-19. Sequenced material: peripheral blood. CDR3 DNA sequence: TGTGCCAGCAGTAACCGGTGGGCCTCTGGAAACACCATATATTTT. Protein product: CASSNRWASGNTIYF.